The text below deals with one TCR beta chain. The germline V gene encodes CDR1 KGHDR and CDR2 SFDVKD. The ends were cut back, 4 bases at V and 6 bases at J, with 8 bases in the middle. The CDR3 loop spans 13 amino acids. These data are taken from a study of Ad26.COV2.S vaccination and SARS-CoV-2 variants. Method: immunoSEQ multiplex PCR; TCRdb's copy keeps in-frame clones and lacks some. The sample has about 280,000 clones; approximately 87% are singletons. Treatment here: around 19 received Ad26.COV2.S at low or high dose, single or two shots; about 5 received placebo; per-sample allocation not given. Collection of the samples took place on day 63 after the first injection of vaccine or placebo.

The genes are TRBV24-1 and TRBJ2-2; D may be TRBD2 (5 bases). The sample here was peripheral blood, taken in a trial of Ad26.COV2.S vaccine versus placebo. This clonotype was sampled from a person between 18 and 60 years old who received the Ad26.COV2.S COVID-19 vaccine or a placebo. The CDR3 loop is CATSDGEPGELFF. In nucleotides, the CDR3 is TGTGCCACCAGTGACGGGGAGCCCGGGGAGCTGTTTTTT.